Sequencing of this T cell receptor (beta chain) was carried out in a study of blood T cell repertoires in COVID-19. Study-level background: T cells, B-cell-depleted T cells, or PBMCs provided the cDNA or gDNA that served as material.

Clones were read by immunoSEQ multiplex PCR, and TCRdb kept only the in-frame ones, dropping some. The sample contains approximately 300,000 clones, roughly 89% of which appear only once. The CDR3 is 13 amino acids. From germline, CDR1 is SGHDT and CDR2 YYEEEE. With 4 bases clipped from V and 8 bases from J, the junction kept 7 bases outside the gene matches. The sample taken for sequencing was peripheral blood. The rearrangement links TRBV5-6 to TRBJ1-1, with TRBD1 matching 8 bases. This receptor was taken from a woman between 35 and 50 years old with COVID-19, enrolled during active disease. The chain's CDR3 is CASSPRDRTEAFF. The DNA for the CDR3 is TGTGCCAGCAGCCCGAGGGACAGGACCGAAGCTTTCTTT.